This T cell receptor beta chain is from a study of T-cell memory formation after mild COVID-19. The CDR3 covers 14 residues. The germline gives CDR1 SEHNR, CDR2 FQNEAQ (reference sequence). Trimming cost V 5 bases and J 0 bases, with 11 bases left between them. TCRdb reanalysed the 5' RACE reads using MiXCR and keeps one entry per CDR3 protein. The sample shows about 68,000 distinct CDR3 sequences, 16% of them seen only once. Only a few counts were recorded for this clonotype. V is TRBV7-9 and J is TRBJ2-7; D perhaps matches TRBD2 (6 bases). The TCR originated in an adult woman who had mild COVID-19 (a few samples of this study predate the infection). Cell type and time point are not known. Material: PBMCs or a T cell subset sorted from them (not recorded which). CDR3 sequence (DNA): TGTGCCAGCAGCACCTTGACTAGCTCCTACGAGCAGTACTTC. This gives the protein CASSTLTSSYEQYF.